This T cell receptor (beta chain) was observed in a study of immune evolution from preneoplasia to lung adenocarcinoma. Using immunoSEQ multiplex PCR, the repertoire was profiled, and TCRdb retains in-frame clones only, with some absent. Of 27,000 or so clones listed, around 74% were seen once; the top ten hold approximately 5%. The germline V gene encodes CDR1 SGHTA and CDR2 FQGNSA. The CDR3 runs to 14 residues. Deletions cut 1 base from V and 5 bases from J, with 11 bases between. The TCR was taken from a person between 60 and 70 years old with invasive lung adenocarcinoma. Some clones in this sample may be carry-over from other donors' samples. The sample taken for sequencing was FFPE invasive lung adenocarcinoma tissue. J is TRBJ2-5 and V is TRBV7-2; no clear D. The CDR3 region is CASSLETVSETQYF. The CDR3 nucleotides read TGTGCCAGCAGCTTAGAGACCGTGTCTGAGACCCAGTACTTC.